This T cell receptor (beta chain) was sequenced in a study of cytomegalovirus exposure and HLA in healthy donors (dated by TCRdb to 2017 to 2019). With respect to the entire study: In an earlier analysis of roughly 500 of the donors, 276 Gb of sequence data and roughly 100 million unique TCR beta sequences from 150 million to 200 million T cells were reported. An early release that covered around 590 HLA-typed donors contained approximately 300 gigabases of sequencing data and roughly 84 million unique TCR sequences. Of the approximately 370 genotyped donors, approximately 80% were placed in the genetic ancestry cluster associated with self-reported Caucasian donors. The study aimed to test whether signatures of past pathogen exposure could be identified by cataloging public T cell receptors. The T cell repertoires of several hundred subjects were profiled by immunosequencing and related to cytomegalovirus serostatus. A separate validation cohort of over 95 different subjects was used in addition to the roughly 670-subject first cohort. High-throughput TCR immunosequencing, statistical association of individual TCRs with disease status, and machine learning were combined to predict cytomegalovirus infection status. In a later analysis, previously published TCR beta repertoires from roughly 710 donors were re-analyzed and high-resolution HLA genotyping was added so that TCR occurrence patterns could be studied. Rather than drawing on any new phenotypic data, the later analysis identified candidate immune exposures from TCR beta sequences and the way those sequences occurred across donors. In an earlier analysis of roughly 600 of the donors, high-throughput TCR beta sequencing was used to judge whether each TCR beta V gene segment behaved as functional or pseudogenic. Alongside the repertoire data, information on donor age, sex, ethnicity and CMV serostatus was compiled. Genome-wide SNP genotypes for about three fifths of the roughly 700 donors were used in a later genetic analysis, which treated that subset as a discovery cohort. Every discovery cohort repertoire had been produced on one sequencing platform. Class I and class II HLA loci were covered by the typing at four-digit resolution. The number of typed donors differed by locus: about 629-630 for A, B, C, DRB1 and DQB1; approximately 540 for DQA1; around 610 for DPA1; and around 490 for DPB1. Roughly 5 DR-DQ haplotypes were handled as single units for association and clustering because linkage in the cohort was strong. Among around 400 genotyped donors of the cohort, an average of about 240,000 unique TCR beta nucleotide sequences was sequenced per donor, of which 15% to 20% were non-productive. The study at large found these results: Correlated functional status among segregating V segments might be attributable to linkage disequilibrium, but an unknown experimental factor could not be ruled out. The authors suggested that the approach could potentially be generalized to other disease states and immunological phenotypes. Specific HLA alleles were associated with some 15,000 TCR beta sequences at a false discovery rate of 0.05 in a later analysis. A later analysis found that most CMV-associated TCR beta chains appeared HLA-restricted, with HLA associations seemingly driven largely by CMV exposure. Across donors, most TCR sequences were observed very rarely, whereas some public TCRs were present in many individuals. HLA typing was unavailable for some donors at each locus, so association tests used only the typed subset. In a later analysis, the rate of TCR association differed among HLA loci, with DRB1 alleles having the most associated TCRs and HLA-C alleles having the fewest. In a later analysis, several top co-occurrence clusters were reported to appear linked to parvovirus B19, influenza, CMV and Epstein-Barr virus. Immune exposure information for the cohort was limited to CMV serostatus. In vitro tests confirmed that a few of the cytomegalovirus-associated TCR beta chains recognize cytomegalovirus antigens. A cluster of highly shared sequence variants was judged likely to be a technical artifact of the sequencing pipeline. In a later analysis, HLA-associated TCR beta chains were found to be more clonally expanded and to have lower generation probabilities than equally common non-associated chains. V-gene and J-gene trimming of TCR beta chains was associated with a missense DCLRE1C variant in a later genetic analysis, and the association was replicated in an independent cohort. Some IMGT-functional V segments, including TRBV6-2 and TRBV6-3, could not be told apart with the 87-base-pair reads, so those segments were excluded. Cytomegalovirus status was reported to be diagnosed by the classifier with high specificity and sensitivity in both the original and validation cohorts. Sequencing depth was assumed to be roughly uniform across donors in the presence/absence analyses, though that assumption may not hold. In this cohort, only TCR beta chains were sequenced, and detectable features were limited by the absence of alpha or paired-chain data. An earlier analysis of some 560 of the donors showed that most TCR beta V segments appeared in productive rearrangements either about 87% or about 30% of the time, which broadly matched IMGT annotations. Because counts were too low, approximately 15 rarely observed V segments, including chromosome 9 orphons, were excluded from the earlier analysis of 587 of the donors. When HLA alleles, especially DR and DQ, strongly co-occurred, attributing TCR associations to individual alleles was difficult. In a later genetic analysis, fewer N-insertions in productive TCRs were reported among donors in an Asian-associated ancestry cluster than the roughly 700-donor mean. The study gave a list of under 200 TCR beta chains associated with cytomegalovirus. A further reported finding was that TCR beta sequences accurately predicted the HLA-A and HLA-B alleles for most subjects in the first cohort.

The receptor library was made with the immunoSEQ multiplex PCR assay. A mixture of 60 forward primers for TCR Vbeta segments and 13 reverse primers for TCR Jbeta segments was used in the multiplex PCR. The CDR3 region of rearranged TCR beta genes was amplified from genomic DNA by a multiplex PCR assay. On the Illumina HiSeq System, the amplified TCR beta libraries were sequenced as 87-base-pair reads. The source study handled its data this way. In a later analysis, roughly 80 million unique TCR beta chains were counted across the 500 to 700 repertoires, and approximately 11 million of these chains were shared by at least two donors. A nearest-neighbor algorithm error-corrected the raw reads and collapsed the reads into unique sequences, merging closely related sequences to remove PCR and sequencing errors. V, D and J gene segments were assigned by aligning CDR3 sequences to IMGT reference sequences. For a sequence to be retained, a match of at least six nucleotides was required to both a V gene segment and a J gene segment. A rearrangement counted as productive if the CDR3 had no stop codons and remained in frame with V and J, and every other rearrangement counted as non-productive. Following IMGT convention, CDR3 was defined as the stretch from the second conserved V-encoded cysteine to the conserved J-encoded phenylalanine. Sequences without an unambiguous match to a single V gene segment were excluded from the earlier analysis of about 600 of the donors. In an earlier analysis of some 590 of the donors, a V segment was called functional when productive rearrangements were above 56.7%, and segregating when the standard deviation between donors exceeded 5%. A statistical classification framework was built for diagnosing cytomegalovirus status from the catalog of TCR beta chain sequences. In a later analysis, TCR nucleotide sequences were compared against IMGT/GENE-DB human TR gene sequences so that V and J genes could be assigned. In a later analysis, CDR3 sequences and most-parsimonious VDJ recombination scenarios were assigned using the TCRdist pipeline. In a later analysis, each TCR beta chain was defined by its CDR3 amino acid sequence together with its V-gene family, and reads lacking a unique V-gene family were excluded. As a way to deal with suspected cross-contamination and a sequencing artifact, a later analysis dropped 592 nucleotide sequences that were highly shared and had low generation probability. In a later analysis, a clonal expansion index for each public chain was calculated from normalized within-repertoire ranks of inferred template counts. Generation probabilities in a later analysis came from a VDJ recombination model fitted to out-of-frame rearrangements, and those results were checked against IGoR. In a later analysis, hypergeometric tests were used to score TCR-TCR, TCR-HLA and TCR-CMV co-occurrence, with a repertoire-size bias correction applied to TCR pairs. To estimate false discovery rates, a later analysis permuted the HLA or CMV assignments 20 times. A later analysis grouped co-occurring TCRs with DBSCAN, adding TCRdist sequence similarity when clustering within HLA-allele-positive subsets. Repertoires with fewer than 30,000 or more than 120,000 public chains were left out of co-occurrence clustering, as were four to six repertoires with anomalous nucleotide sharing. The table was pulled from immuneACCESS by TCRdb, which kept in-frame rearrangements only. Such tables lose some clones; where checked, under half of the loss comes from unresolved V genes, and the rest has no known cause. D and trimming come from the DNA, and the V and J calls and clone size come from that table. This sample holds some 140,000 clones; 80% were observed only once. The ten top clones hold around 5.6% of the sample.

Turning to this clone: Its antigen specificity is not known. One base away there is no much larger clone; base qualities are not given.

In total, roughly 670 healthy bone marrow donors made up the cohort. At the time of sampling, every cohort member was nominally healthy, though immune exposures that went unrecorded were likely present. The donor was CMV seropositive and belonged to the group of 250 to 300 seropositive cohort members. Every donor gave a peripheral blood sample, and the peripheral blood mononuclear cells from that sample were used for TCR beta sequencing. The Qiagen DNeasy Blood Extraction Kit was used to extract genomic DNA from the blood cell samples. The CDR3 has 16 amino acids, counting the end cysteine and phenylalanine. The sequence is cut down to CDR3 DNA, 48 bases in frame from base 1. Trimming removed 1 base from V and 7 bases from J; the gene matches leave 9 bases unexplained. Reading the germline V gene gives CDR1 LGHNA and CDR2 YNFKEQ.

The sequence was collected from a woman in her thirties or forties in good health and CMV-seropositive. The sequenced sample consisted of PBMCs. The rearranged segments are TRBV4-2 and TRBJ2-7; TRBD2 lines up with 11 middle nucleotides. The DNA sequence is given as TGTGCCAGCAGCCAAGGGGGAACTAGCGGGAGTAAAGAGCAGTACTTC. Protein translation: CASSQGGTSGSKEQYF.